This TCR beta chain was retrieved from a study of T cell repertoires in cytomegalovirus infection. Background on the study: Matching HLA type, along with CMV infection, was indicated by public TCR beta signatures.

In TCRdb, the reads were re-called with MiXCR into one record per CDR3 protein. The repertoire holds roughly 130,000 distinct CDR3 sequences, 8.8% seen once, with about 9.5% in the top ten. The CDR3 spans 15 residues. Germline lookup yields CDR1 LGHNA and CDR2 YNFKEQ. With 0 bases removed from V and 4 bases from J, the gap between germline ends came to 10 bases. Findings and caveats of the study: Carriers of CMV and the relevant HLA type were discriminated by public TCR beta frequency. The response measured ex vivo was dominated by TCR beta clonotypes (HLA-C-restricted and CMV-specific).

This clonotype was seen many times. Its antigen is unidentified. The source material was PBMCs. V and J are TRBV4-2 and TRBJ2-1; D may be TRBD2 (6 bases). The receptor was derived from a human donor in good health (CMV status not recorded). Some clones in this sample may be carry-over from other donors' samples. As DNA, the CDR3 is TGTGCCAGCAGCCAAGATCGGGGGTCATACAATGAGCAGTTCTTC. This encodes CASSQDRGSYNEQFF.